Presented here are 28 T cell receptor beta chains from one specimen sequenced in a study of OX40 agonist ivuxolimab in advanced cancers. Library creation used the immunoSEQ multiplex PCR assay. TCRdb holds this immuneACCESS table with in-frame rearrangements only. Some clones are missing; in checked studies, unresolved V genes explain under half, and the rest has no known cause. The sample table holds 35,000 to 45,000 clones, of which approximately 87% were seen once. Approximately 32% of the sample rests with the top ten. This sample comprised CD4+ or CD8+ T cells sorted from blood, obtained in a trial of the OX40 agonist ivuxolimab. The receptor set was obtained from an adult with an advanced solid tumor such as melanoma, head and neck, liver or kidney cancer.

The rearrangement links TRBV13 to TRBJ2-5; the D gene is possibly TRBD2 (5 bases). V shed 0 bases and J shed 7 bases, with 9 bases lying between them. The CDR3 consists of 13 residues. Germline CDR1 PRHDT, CDR2 FYEKMQ (reference sequence). CDR3 protein: CASSLGLEGTQYF. Written as DNA, the CDR3 is TGTGCCAGCAGCTTAGGACTAGAGGGGACCCAGTACTTC.

The chain has TRBV29-1 and TRBJ1-3; TRBD1 matches 7 bases. The CDR3 totals 12 residues. V lost 7 bases, J lost 8 bases, and 8 bases stayed unmatched. Per germline, CDR1 SQVTM and CDR2 ANQGSEA. Written as DNA, the CDR3 is TGCAGCGCCCAGGGGGTTCGGCACACCATATATTTT. It encodes CSAQGVRHTIYF.

By its share, this clone is hyperexpanded. The chain recombines TRBV11-2 with TRBJ2-2, with D perhaps matching TRBD2 (6 bases). CDR1 and CDR2 from the germline V gene are SGHAT and FQNNGV. Trimming removed 5 bases from V and 4 bases from J, with 17 bases in between. The CDR3 consists of 16 residues. In DNA, the CDR3 is TGTGCCAGCAGCGCCAACGATTGGGGAGGCACCGGGGAGCTGTTTTTT. Protein sequence: CASSANDWGGTGELFF.

The chain is built from TRBV6-1 and TRBJ1-4; 9 positions match TRBD1. Trimming removed 5 bases from V and 8 bases from J; junction bases left unmatched: 6. This CDR3 has 14 residues. CDR1 and CDR2 from the germline V gene are MNHNS and SASEGT. CDR3 in amino acids: CASSNRDREEKLFF. CDR3 coding DNA: TGTGCCAGCAGTAACCGGGACAGGGAAGAAAAACTGTTTTTT.

The rearrangement joins TRBV29-1 to TRBJ2-2, with 9 bases fitting TRBD2. V lost 5 bases and J lost 3; bases outside the gene matches: 1. Germline CDR1 and CDR2: SQVTM and ANQGSEA. This CDR3 has 13 amino acids. CDR3 sequence (DNA): TGCAGCGTTCGACTAGCGGACACCGGGGAGCTGTTTTTT. It codes for CSVRLADTGELFF.

By share, this clone ranks as medium-sized. The chain has TRBV7-2 and TRBJ1-6; D is perhaps TRBD1 (6 bases). The CDR3 has 13 amino acids. V dropped 5 bases and J dropped 7 bases, with 9 bases sitting between them. Germline V gene sequence: CDR1 SGHTA, CDR2 FQGNSA. CDR3 protein: CASSPQGNSPLHF. The CDR3 DNA is TGTGCCAGCAGCCCGCAGGGGAATTCACCCCTCCACTTT.

The J gene is TRBJ2-5, the V gene TRBV7-8; no clear D. V was pared by 5 bases and J by 4 bases, with 14 bases between. This CDR3 spans 14 amino acids. The germline gives CDR1 SGHVS, CDR2 FQNEAQ. CDR3: CASSATSPGETQYF. The CDR3 DNA is TGTGCCAGCAGCGCCACGTCCCCGGGAGAGACCCAGTACTTC.

The gene calls are TRBV5-6 and TRBJ2-3, with unresolved D. Germline CDR1 reads SGHDT; CDR2 reads YYEEEE. V dropped 1 base and J dropped 6 bases, with 12 bases sitting between them. The CDR3 is 14 residues long. CDR3 DNA: TGTGCCAGCAGCTTGTTTCTCTTCACGGATACGCAGTATTTT. The encoded protein is CASSLFLFTDTQYF.

Only one count was recorded for this clone. The rearrangement joins TRBV7-2 to TRBJ1-5; possibly TRBD1 for D (5 bases). The CDR3 extends over 14 amino acids. CDR1 is SGHTA and CDR2 is FQGNSA in the germline V gene. V dropped 5 bases and J dropped 5 bases, with 13 bases sitting between them. CDR3 in DNA: TGTGCCAGCAGCCGGGACGGCGGGCATCAGCCCCAGCATTTT. The encoded protein is CASSRDGGHQPQHF.

The rearrangement uses TRBV7-9 and TRBJ2-7; D is tentatively TRBD1 or TRBD2 (6 bases each). Trimming left V 0 bases short and J 4 bases short, with 10 bases between. The CDR3 extends over 14 amino acids. The germline gives CDR1 SEHNR, CDR2 FQNEAQ (reference sequence). The CDR3 bases are TGTGCCAGCAGCTTAGCGGGGGGCAGATACGAGCAGTACTTC. Amino acid sequence: CASSLAGGRYEQYF.

The rearrangement links TRBV11-2 to TRBJ1-1, with 7 bases lining up with TRBD1. Losses at the gene ends were 6 bases for V and 2 bases for J; bases not matched to a gene: 6. Germline assignment: CDR1 SGHAT and CDR2 FQNNGV. The length of the CDR3 is 14 residues. CDR3 sequence (DNA): TGTGCCAGCAGGACCGGGACAGTTAACACTGAAGCTTTCTTT. It specifies CASRTGTVNTEAFF.

This clone came up a few times. The chain combines TRBV6-1 with TRBJ2-7; unclear D gene. Looked up from germline, CDR1 is MNHNS and CDR2 is SASEGT. V lost 5 bases and J lost 0, with 8 bases in between. This CDR3 has 13 residues. CDR3 region: CASSTSSSYEQYF. DNA of the CDR3: TGTGCCAGCAGTACTTCCAGCTCCTACGAGCAGTACTTC.

The CDR3 loop is CASSSRDSVYYGYTF. Here the CDR3 DNA reads TGTGCCAGCAGCTCCCGGGACAGCGTTTACTATGGCTACACCTTC. The chain carries TRBV13 and TRBJ1-2; TRBD1 aligns across 7 bases. This CDR3 region has 15 residues. V trimming: 4 bases; J trimming: 3 bases; junction bases outside the gene matches: 8. Per the germline V gene, CDR1 is PRHDT and CDR2 is FYEKMQ (reference sequence).

The chain joins TRBV10-2 to TRBJ2-7; D gene ambiguous. Trimming removed 3 bases at V and 3 bases at J, with 9 bases between. CDR1 WSHSY and CDR2 SAAADI come from the germline V gene. There are 13 residues in the CDR3. The CDR3 protein is CASSEDRSYEQYF. As DNA, the CDR3 is TGCGCCAGCAGTGAAGATAGAAGCTACGAGCAGTACTTC.

The genes are TRBV7-9 and TRBJ2-7; TRBD2 matches 8 bases. Germline CDR1 reads SEHNR; CDR2 reads FQNEAQ (reference sequence). This CDR3 spans 16 amino acids. The V and J ends lost 0 bases and 4 bases, in that order; junction bases with no gene match: 8. This chain's CDR3 is CASSLATGGPGYEQYF. CDR3 in DNA: TGTGCCAGCAGCTTAGCGACGGGAGGGCCGGGGTACGAGCAGTACTTC.

The chain couples TRBV6-5 to TRBJ2-1, with a weak D call TRBD2 (5 bases). Trimming cost V 6 bases and J 7 bases, with 10 bases left between them. The CDR3 sequence is 12 residues long. CDR1 and CDR2 (germline): MNHEY, SVGAGI. CDR3 in DNA: TGTGCCAGCAGGTCGGGGAATAATGAGCAGTTCTTC. Its translation: CASRSGNNEQFF.

The CDR3 region has the DNA TGTGCCTGGGCCCGGGGTGGCAGCAAGGTCACTGAAGCTTTCTTT. Translating gives CAWARGGSKVTEAFF. The chain combines TRBV30 with TRBJ1-1, with unresolved D. The V end was cut by 5 bases, the J end by 4 bases, with 20 bases between. Germline values: CDR1 GTSNPN, CDR2 SVGIG (reference sequence). The CDR3 is 15 amino acids.

The V and J genes are TRBV6-1 and TRBJ1-5, with D possibly TRBD1 on 5 matching bases. Germline CDR1 is MNHNS and CDR2 is SASEGT. The V end lost 2 bases, the J end lost 1 base, and 12 bases lay between the germline ends. CDR3 length equals 16 residues. CDR3 loop: CASSELFRVSNQPQHF. CDR3 DNA sequence: TGTGCCAGCAGTGAACTTTTCAGGGTGAGCAATCAGCCCCAGCATTTT.

The chain carries TRBV11-2 and TRBJ1-4; weak D call: TRBD1 (5 bases). The CDR3 consists of 16 residues. Trimming pared 5 bases from V and 1 base from J, leaving 14 bases between. Germline loops: CDR1 SGHAT, CDR2 FQNNGV. CDR3 sequence (DNA): TGTGCCAGCAGCCCCCAGGGAGGTAGAACTAATGAAAAACTGTTTTTT. Amino acid sequence: CASSPQGGRTNEKLFF.

The rearrangement uses TRBV28 and TRBJ2-3, with 12 bases fitting TRBD2. Trimming took 3 bases from V and 1 from J; bases not matched to a gene: 20. There are 22 residues in the CDR3. Germline CDR1 reads MDHEN; CDR2 reads SYDVKM. This chain's CDR3 is CASSFLPRRLAGGHGGTDTQYF. In DNA, the CDR3 is TGTGCCAGCAGTTTCCTGCCTCGGAGGCTAGCGGGGGGGCATGGTGGCACAGATACGCAGTATTTT.

V usage is TRBV18 and J usage is TRBJ1-4, with D unresolved. This CDR3 contains 15 residues. The ends were cut back, 3 bases at V and 8 bases at J, with 16 bases in the middle. Germline V gene data show CDR1 as KGHSH and CDR2 as LQKENI. CDR3 nucleotides: TGTGCCAGCTCACCCCCCGAAGGGCCGGGGGAAAAACTGTTTTTT. The encoded protein is CASSPPEGPGEKLFF.

Points on this clone: The conserved phenylalanine or tryptophan normally closing the CDR3 is absent here, so this likely arose from a read error. J is TRBJ1-2 and V is TRBV28; 9 nucleotides align to TRBD1. The germline gives CDR1 MDHEN, CDR2 SYDVKM. V shed 7 bases, J shed 6 bases, and the junction held 6 bases outside the gene matches. The CDR3 is 13 amino acids. CDR3 nucleotide sequence: TGTGCCAGCAACGACAGGGGGGCTAATGGCTACACCTCC. Translated, it gives CASNDRGANGYTS.

J is TRBJ2-5 and V is TRBV10-1; no definite D call. The DNA matches TRBJ2-7 better at its end, which makes the J call doubtful. This CDR3 contains 11 residues. Germline CDR1 and CDR2: WNHNN and SYGVQD (reference sequence). CDR3 amino acids: CASNCSNEQYF. Here the CDR3 DNA reads TGCGCCAGCAATTGTAGTAACGAGCAGTACTTC.

The V and J genes are TRBV5-1 and TRBJ2-1; the match to TRBD2 covers 9 bases. Germline trimming cut 0 bases from V and 7 bases from J; bases unmatched to any gene: 8. The CDR3 is 16 amino acids. The germline CDR1 and CDR2 sequences are SGHRS and YFSETQ. The CDR3 nucleotides are TGCGCCAGCAGCTTGGGTGCGGGGGGGCCGAAGAATGAGCAGTTCTTC. The encoded protein is CASSLGAGGPKNEQFF.

The chain couples TRBV10-1 to TRBJ2-3, with D possibly matching TRBD1 (6 bases). The CDR3 runs to 15 residues. V lost 6 bases and J lost 4, with 17 bases in between. Germline CDR1 reads WNHNN; CDR2 reads SYGVQD (reference sequence). DNA of the CDR3: TGCGCCAGCAGCGCCGGGCCCAGGGGTCCAGATACGCAGTATTTT. This encodes CASSAGPRGPDTQYF.

This clone was seen a single time. The J gene is TRBJ1-1, the V gene TRBV11-2; TRBD1 is a possible D gene (6 bases). CDR1 SGHAT and CDR2 FQNNGV come from the germline V gene. The CDR3 length is 13 residues. V dropped 2 bases and J dropped 5 bases, with 9 bases sitting between them. CDR3 DNA: TGTGCCAGCAGCTTAAAGGGGGGAACTGAAGCTTTCTTT. Amino acid sequence: CASSLKGGTEAFF.

This chain uses TRBV5-1 with TRBJ2-1; 12 bases match TRBD2. The CDR3 runs to 18 residues. Germline CDR1 and CDR2: SGHRS and YFSETQ. With V trimmed by 2 bases and J by 1 base, 7 bases remained unmatched. The CDR3 nucleotides are TGCGCCAGCAGCTTCCCGGGGACTAGCGGGCAATCCTACAATGAGCAGTTCTTC. It translates to CASSFPGTSGQSYNEQFF.

The chain combines TRBV5-6 with TRBJ1-3; no clear D. The CDR3 sequence is 15 residues long. Germline-derived CDR1 and CDR2 are SGHDT and YYEEEE. Trimming stripped 4 bases from V and 2 bases from J, with 13 bases between. The CDR3 sequence: CASSLGPRPGNTIYF. The CDR3 coding sequence is TGTGCCAGCAGCCTAGGGCCGAGGCCTGGAAACACCATATATTTT.